The 21 T cell receptor beta chains reported below all come from one sample, sequenced in a study of cytomegalovirus exposure and HLA in healthy donors. 13 Jbeta primers and 60 Vbeta primers were used for the PCR. Sequencing was performed with immunoSEQ multiplex PCR; in TCRdb, only in-frame clones are kept and a portion is missing. Here the sample spans about 82,000 clones, roughly 80% being singletons. Sequenced input: PBMCs. These receptors were obtained from a human donor in good health.

V usage is TRBV13 and J usage is TRBJ2-3, with TRBD1 matching over 8 bases. V was clipped by 2 bases and J by 4 bases; unmatched bases: 8. CDR3 size: 16 residues. Germline V gene lookup returns CDR1 PRHDT and CDR2 FYEKMQ (reference sequence). For the CDR3, the DNA is TGTGCCAGCAGCTTACAGGGGGCATTGGTCGCAGATACGCAGTATTTT. Translation gives CASSLQGALVADTQYF.

This clone was seen once. This chain joins TRBV27 and TRBJ2-3; weak D call: TRBD1 (5 bases). CDR3 length: 14 amino acids. Germline V gives CDR1 MNHEY, CDR2 SMNVEV (reference sequence). V was clipped by 2 bases and J by 5 bases, with 11 bases between them. Written as DNA, the CDR3 is TGTGCCAGCAGTTTAAGACAGTGGGTAGATACGCAGTATTTT. Its protein is CASSLRQWVDTQYF.

The chain couples TRBV9 to TRBJ1-1; D gene ambiguous. The germline V gene has CDR1 SGDLS and CDR2 YYNGEE. V was trimmed by 3 bases and J by 7 bases, leaving 10 bases between them. CDR3 length: 12 residues. The CDR3, as DNA: TGTGCCAGCAGCGGTAACCGAGGTGAAGCTTTCTTT. Its translation is CASSGNRGEAFF.

This chain joins TRBV6-5 and TRBJ1-1, with D possibly matching TRBD1 (5 bases). The CDR3 contains 13 residues. V lost 2 bases and J lost 4, with 8 bases in between. CDR1 is MNHEY and CDR2 is SVGAGI in the germline V gene. The CDR3 region is CASSYGGGTEAFF. The DNA of the CDR3 is TGTGCCAGCAGTTACGGGGGAGGCACTGAAGCTTTCTTT.

This rearrangement joins TRBV13 to TRBJ2-1; a weak D match, TRBD2 (7 bases). Trimming removed 0 bases at V and 10 bases at J, with 13 bases between. Germline values: CDR1 PRHDT, CDR2 FYEKMQ (reference sequence). The CDR3 contains 14 residues. The CDR3 loop is CASSLGGGGAEQFF. The CDR3 coding sequence is TGTGCCAGCAGCTTAGGCGGCGGGGGCGCGGAGCAGTTCTTC.

The chain recombines TRBV9 with TRBJ2-5, with TRBD2 identical over 12 bases. The germline V gene encodes CDR1 SGDLS and CDR2 YYNGEE. Trimming took 4 bases from V and 3 from J; bases not matched to a gene: 4. The CDR3 extends over 15 amino acids. CDR3 region: CASSSRLAGEETQYF. CDR3 nucleotide sequence: TGTGCCAGCAGCTCCCGACTAGCGGGGGAAGAGACCCAGTACTTC.

The CDR3 loop reads CASSIFNRGIMNTEAFF. CDR3 DNA: TGTGCCAGTAGTATTTTTAACAGGGGTATCATGAACACTGAAGCTTTCTTT. V gene TRBV19 combines with J gene TRBJ1-1; the match to TRBD1 covers 7 bases. After removal of 3 bases from V and 0 bases from J, the junction contained 10 bases not matched to a gene. CDR1 is LNHDA, CDR2 SQIVND, per germline (reference sequence). CDR3 length: 17 residues.

The genes are TRBV30 and TRBJ2-6, with D tentatively TRBD1 (5 bases). V was clipped by 4 bases and J by 2 bases, with 9 bases between them. CDR3 size: 14 residues. CDR1 GTSNPN and CDR2 SVGIG come from the germline V gene (reference sequence). CDR3 bases: TGTGCCTGGACAGGGTCAACTGGGGCCAACGTCCTGACTTTC. Protein product: CAWTGSTGANVLTF. The whole variable domain, remainder taken from reference TRBV30 and TRBJ2-6, is SQTIHQWPATLVQPVGSPLSLECTVEGTSNPNLYWYRQAAGRGLQLLFYSVGIGQISSEVPQNLSASRPQDRQFILSSKKLLLSDSGFYLCAWTGSTGANVLTFGAGSRLTVL.

This clone occurred a few times. This chain connects TRBV5-3 to TRBJ2-3; 8 positions match TRBD2. TRBV5-3 falls under the ORF class, with uncertain function. The J segment lost 0 bases and the V segment lost 3 bases, leaving 9 bases of the junction unmatched. This CDR3 is built from 17 residues. This chain's CDR3 is CARSSDGGAFSTDTQYF. The CDR3 DNA reads as TGTGCCAGAAGCTCGGACGGGGGGGCTTTTAGCACAGATACGCAGTATTTT.

The gene calls are TRBV4-1 and TRBJ1-1, with 9 bases that match TRBD1. J gave up 4 bases and V 4 bases, and 10 bases lay outside the gene matches. CDR1 is MGHRA, CDR2 YSYEKL, per germline. The length of the CDR3 is 16 residues. The CDR3 protein is CASSPTPGQGVTEAFF. In nucleotides, the CDR3 is TGCGCCAGCAGCCCAACGCCGGGACAGGGTGTCACTGAAGCTTTCTTT.

This rearrangement joins TRBV5-4 to TRBJ2-7; D is perhaps TRBD2 (7 bases). Germline assignment: CDR1 SGHNT and CDR2 YYREEE (reference sequence). The CDR3 is 15 amino acids. V was trimmed by 2 bases and J by 0 bases, leaving 12 bases between them. The CDR3 coding sequence is TGTGCCAGCAGCTTAGGGGGGGCTACCTCCTACGAGCAGTACTTC. Translating it yields CASSLGGATSYEQYF.

This chain connects TRBV5-6 to TRBJ2-1; 8 bases are shared with TRBD1. CDR1 is SGHDT and CDR2 is YYEEEE in the germline V gene. This CDR3 has 16 amino acids. V dropped 3 bases and J dropped 2; count of bases not matched to a gene: 7. The CDR3 sequence is CASSSMTGEAYNEQFF. The CDR3 DNA is TGTGCCAGCAGCTCCATGACAGGGGAAGCCTACAATGAGCAGTTCTTC.

The chain has TRBV2 and TRBJ2-3; 7 nucleotides align to TRBD1. There are 13 residues in the CDR3. Germline V gene lookup returns CDR1 SNHLY and CDR2 FYNNEI. V shed 4 bases, J shed 6 bases, and the junction held 4 bases outside the gene matches. The CDR3 sequence is CASSGDSRDTQYF. In nucleotides, the CDR3 is TGTGCCAGCAGTGGGGACAGCCGGGATACGCAGTATTTT.

This chain links TRBV7-2 with TRBJ2-3; 8 nucleotides agree with TRBD2. V was clipped by 4 bases and J by 2 bases; unmatched bases: 8. The CDR3 length is 16 residues. Germline CDR1 is SGHTA and CDR2 is FQGNSA. The CDR3 region is CASSSSGGSFTDTQYF. The CDR3 DNA reads TGTGCCAGCAGCTCCAGCGGGGGCAGCTTCACAGATACGCAGTATTTT. Combining the CDR3 with reference TRBV7-2 and TRBJ2-3 gives the whole variable domain GAGVSQSPSNKVTEKGKDVELRCDPISGHTALYWYRQSLGQGLEFLIYFQGNSAPDKSGLPSDRFSAERTGGSVSTLTIQRTQQEDSAVYLCASSSSGGSFTDTQYFGPGTRLTVL.

The CDR3 reads CSARDSNEKLFF. For the CDR3, the DNA is TGCAGCGCCCGGGATTCTAATGAAAAACTGTTTTTT. This chain links TRBV29-1 with TRBJ1-4; D gene unclear. The V gene's germline CDR1 is SQVTM and CDR2 ANQGSEA. The V end was cut by 7 bases, the J end by 3 bases, with 9 bases between. This CDR3 region has 12 residues.

The V call is TRBV10-3, the J call TRBJ2-2, with a possible D match to TRBD1 (6 bases). Germline lookup yields CDR1 ENHRY and CDR2 SYGVKD. The CDR3 has 11 residues. Trimming removed 7 bases from V and 8 bases from J, with 8 bases in between. CDR3 region: CAIKGEGELFF. The CDR3 nucleotides read TGTGCCATCAAGGGGGAAGGGGAGCTGTTTTTT.

This clone has a single count. The chain joins TRBV29-1 to TRBJ2-3; TRBD2 matches at 9 bases. This CDR3 spans 15 amino acids. V trimming: 6 bases; J trimming: 0 bases; junction bases outside the gene matches: 7. From germline, CDR1 is SQVTM and CDR2 ANQGSEA. DNA for the CDR3: TGCAGCGTGACTCTAGCGGGGAAGAGCACAGATACGCAGTATTTT. Translated: CSVTLAGKSTDTQYF.

V and J are TRBV2 and TRBJ1-5; a possible D gene is TRBD1 (5 bases). CDR1 is SNHLY and CDR2 is FYNNEI in the germline V gene. CDR3 length: 13 amino acids. The V and J ends lost 4 bases and 7 bases respectively, with 11 bases between them. The CDR3 reads CASSVGGTQPQHF. CDR3 nucleotides: TGTGCCAGCAGTGTCGGGGGGACCCAGCCCCAGCATTTT.

This chain connects TRBV27 to TRBJ1-2; D call uncertain. Germline CDR1 reads MNHEY; CDR2 reads SMNVEV (reference sequence). The V gene lost 5 bases and the J gene lost 5 bases, with 9 bases spanning the gap. The CDR3 loop spans 12 amino acids. CDR3 sequence (DNA): TGTGCCAGCAGTACCGGCGGGTATGGCTACACCTTC. This sequence encodes CASSTGGYGYTF.

The chain combines TRBV7-8 with TRBJ1-5, with 7 positions matching TRBD1. Germline V gene sequence: CDR1 SGHVS, CDR2 FQNEAQ. Losses at the gene ends were 1 base for V and 4 bases for J; bases not matched to a gene: 13. This CDR3 has 18 amino acids. The CDR3 here is CASSLGADRPDLNQPQHF. As DNA, the CDR3 is TGTGCCAGCAGCTTAGGGGCGGACAGGCCTGACCTGAATCAGCCCCAGCATTTT.

V and J are TRBV5-1 and TRBJ1-2; D perhaps matches TRBD1 (6 bases). CDR3 length equals 15 residues. V lost 1 base and J 4 bases, leaving 14 bases between the germline ends. Germline CDR1 reads SGHRS; CDR2 reads YFSETQ. CDR3 coding DNA: TGCGCCAGCAGCTTGACCCTAGACAGGTCCTATGGCTACACCTTC. Its protein product is CASSLTLDRSYGYTF.